This T cell receptor beta chain derives from a study of T cells in Graves' hyperthyroidism and ophthalmopathy. The study's findings and limits: Blood shared most expanded thyroid clonotypes above 0.001. Separation of ophthalmopathy from stable hyperthyroidism was achieved by a 13 V-J model.

This clonotype has at least ten counts. As yet, its antigen is unknown. Subjects with ophthalmopathy showed a Clinical Activity Score no lower than 3, a NOSPECS grade no lower than 4, and a duration shorter than 3 months. Uncontrolled infections, other autoimmune diseases, pregnancy or lactation led to exclusion of patients. V was trimmed by 2 bases and J by 1 base, leaving 7 bases between them. The CDR3 contains 13 residues. Germline CDR1 SGHRS, CDR2 YFSETQ. There were TCR beta CDR3 regions amplified from RNA transcripts. First-round RT-PCR with HTBI primers amplified the TCR CDR3 region. MiXCR was run by TCRdb on the multiplex PCR reads, yielding one entry per CDR3 protein. Altogether fewer than 400,000 distinct CDR3 sequences are present, more than 13% being singletons, with the ten largest covering 28%.

The V and J genes are TRBV5-1 and TRBJ2-7; unclear D gene. Material for sequencing was blood. The receptor was derived from a middle-aged man with Graves' ophthalmopathy. CDR3 amino acids: CASSLLSSYEQYF. CDR3 coding DNA: TGCGCCAGCAGCTTACTCAGTTCCTACGAGCAGTACTTC.